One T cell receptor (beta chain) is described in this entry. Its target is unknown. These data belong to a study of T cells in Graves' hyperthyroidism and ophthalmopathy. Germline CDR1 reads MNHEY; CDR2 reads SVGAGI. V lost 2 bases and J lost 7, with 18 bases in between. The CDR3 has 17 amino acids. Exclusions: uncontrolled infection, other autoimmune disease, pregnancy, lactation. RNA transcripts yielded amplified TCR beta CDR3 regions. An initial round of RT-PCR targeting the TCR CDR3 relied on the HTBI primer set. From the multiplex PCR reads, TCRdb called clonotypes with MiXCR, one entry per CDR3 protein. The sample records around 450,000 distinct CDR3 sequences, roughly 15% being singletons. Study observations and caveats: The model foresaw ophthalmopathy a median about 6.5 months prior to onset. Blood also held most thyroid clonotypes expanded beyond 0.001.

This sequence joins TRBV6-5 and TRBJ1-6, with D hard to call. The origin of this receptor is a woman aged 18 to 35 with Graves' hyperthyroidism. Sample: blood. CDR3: CASSYPPGRAQNSPLHF. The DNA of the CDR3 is TGTGCCAGCAGTTACCCGCCCGGCCGAGCTCAGAATTCACCCCTCCACTTT.